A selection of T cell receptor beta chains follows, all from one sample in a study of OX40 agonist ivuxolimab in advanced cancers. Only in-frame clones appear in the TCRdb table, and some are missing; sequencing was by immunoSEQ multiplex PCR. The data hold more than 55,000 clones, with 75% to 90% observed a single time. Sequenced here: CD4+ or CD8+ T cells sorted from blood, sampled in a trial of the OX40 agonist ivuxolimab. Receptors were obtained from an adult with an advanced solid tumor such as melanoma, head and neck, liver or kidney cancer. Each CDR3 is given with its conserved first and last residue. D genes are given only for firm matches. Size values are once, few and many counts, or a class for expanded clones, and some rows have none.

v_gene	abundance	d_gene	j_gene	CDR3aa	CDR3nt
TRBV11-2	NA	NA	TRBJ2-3	CASSLRPDADTQYF	TGTGCCAGCAGCTTAAGGCCGGATGCAGATACGCAGTATTTT
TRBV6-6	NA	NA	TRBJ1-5	CASSLSGSNQPQHF	TGTGCCAGCAGTTTGTCAGGTAGCAATCAGCCCCAGCATTTT
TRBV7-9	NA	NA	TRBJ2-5	CASSFFRDQETQYF	TGTGCCAGCAGCTTCTTCCGCGACCAAGAGACCCAGTACTTC
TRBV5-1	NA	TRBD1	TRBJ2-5	CASSLGTGVGETQYF	TGCGCCAGCAGCCTAGGGACAGGGGTTGGGGAGACCCAGTACTTC
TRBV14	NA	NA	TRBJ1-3	CASSMRGASGNTIYF	TGTGCCAGCAGTATGAGAGGGGCCTCTGGAAACACCATATATTTT
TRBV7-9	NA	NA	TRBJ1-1	CASSLATGIEAFF	TGTGCCAGCAGCTTAGCCACGGGGATTGAAGCTTTCTTT
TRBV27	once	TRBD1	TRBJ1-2	CASSFKTGGPSGYTF	TGTGCCAGCAGTTTCAAAACAGGGGGTCCGAGTGGCTACACCTTC
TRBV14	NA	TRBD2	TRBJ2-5	CASSQDKGLAGVETQYF	TGTGCCAGCAGCCAAGATAAGGGACTAGCGGGAGTGGAGACCCAGTACTTC
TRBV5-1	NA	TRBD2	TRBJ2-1	CASSLGTSGANFHEQFF	TGCGCCAGCAGCTTGGGGACTAGCGGGGCAAACTTCCATGAGCAGTTCTTC
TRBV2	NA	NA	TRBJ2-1	CASSDLGIGQFF	TGTGCCAGCAGTGATTTGGGGATTGGGCAGTTCTTC
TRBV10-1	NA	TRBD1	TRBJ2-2	CASSEESGGAGELFF	TGCGCCAGCAGTGAGGAGTCAGGGGGCGCCGGGGAGCTGTTTTTT
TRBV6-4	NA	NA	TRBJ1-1	CASSDDSGVVAFF	TGTGCCAGCAGTGACGACTCGGGGGTGGTAGCTTTCTTT
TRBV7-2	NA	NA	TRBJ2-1	CASSPTSPNEQFF	TGTGCCAGCAGCCCGACTTCTCCTAATGAGCAGTTCTTC
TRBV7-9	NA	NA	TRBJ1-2	CASTSREPGGYTF	TGTGCCAGCACCTCAAGGGAGCCGGGTGGCTACACCTTC
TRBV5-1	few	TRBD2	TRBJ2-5	CASRPEVVAGETQYF	TGCGCCAGCAGACCGGAGGTGGTAGCGGGGGAGACCCAGTACTTC
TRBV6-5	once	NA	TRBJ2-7	CASSYSRAFFYEQYF	TGTGCCAGCAGTTATTCGAGGGCCTTCTTCTACGAGCAGTACTTC
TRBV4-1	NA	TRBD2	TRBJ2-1	CASSQDRSGSGNTFF	TGCGCCAGCAGCCAAGATCGATCGGGTAGCGGGAACACGTTCTTC
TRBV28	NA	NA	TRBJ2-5	CASRKDNQETQYF	TGTGCCAGCAGGAAGGACAACCAAGAGACCCAGTACTTC
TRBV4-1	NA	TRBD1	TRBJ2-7	CASSQPDRQGAGQYF	TGCGCCAGCAGCCAACCCGACCGACAGGGGGCCGGGCAGTACTTC
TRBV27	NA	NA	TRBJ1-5	CASSLVGGNQPQHF	TGTGCCAGCAGTTTAGTAGGAGGCAATCAGCCCCAGCATTTT
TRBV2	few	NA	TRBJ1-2	CASSERSGELGYTF	TGTGCCAGCAGTGAGAGGTCAGGGGAGCTTGGCTACACCTTC
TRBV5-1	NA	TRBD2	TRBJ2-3	CASSAGLAGPTDTQYF	TGCGCCAGCAGCGCGGGGCTAGCGGGACCCACAGATACGCAGTATTTT
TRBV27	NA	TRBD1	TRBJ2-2	CASSPGTGITGELFF	TGTGCCAGCAGCCCAGGGACAGGGATCACCGGGGAGCTGTTTTTT
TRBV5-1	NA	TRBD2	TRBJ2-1	CASSLGREFNEQFF	TGCGCCAGCAGCTTGGGGCGGGAGTTTAATGAGCAGTTCTTC
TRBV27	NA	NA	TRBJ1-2	CASSDQGSAGAVYGYTF	TGTGCCAGCAGTGATCAGGGGTCAGCTGGGGCCGTCTATGGCTACACCTTC
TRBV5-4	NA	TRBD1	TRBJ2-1	CASSFQGDEQFF	TGTGCCAGCAGCTTCCAGGGGGATGAGCAGTTCTTC
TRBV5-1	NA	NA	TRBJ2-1	CASSLAAWPWYNEQFF	TGCGCCAGCAGCTTGGCCGCCTGGCCATGGTACAATGAGCAGTTCTTC
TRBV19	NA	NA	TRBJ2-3	CASSSGDTRRDTQYF	TGTGCCAGTAGTAGCGGGGACACGAGAAGGGATACGCAGTATTTT
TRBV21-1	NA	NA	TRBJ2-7	CASSNRRPGDYEQYF	TGTGCCAGCAGCAACAGGAGGCCAGGGGACTACGAGCAGTACTTC
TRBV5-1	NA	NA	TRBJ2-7	CASSTGTSYEQYF	TGCGCCAGCAGCACCGGGACTTCCTACGAGCAGTACTTC
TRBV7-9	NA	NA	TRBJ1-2	CASSTQELGYTF	TGTGCCAGCAGCACTCAGGAGCTTGGCTACACCTTC
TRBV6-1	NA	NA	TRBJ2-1	CASSVDGSSYNEQFF	TGTGCCAGCAGTGTAGACGGGAGCTCCTACAATGAGCAGTTCTTC
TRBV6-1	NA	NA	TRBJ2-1	CASSRTNEQFF	TGTGCCAGCAGTCGGACTAATGAGCAGTTCTTC
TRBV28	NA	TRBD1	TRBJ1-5	CASRFRGGLRPQHF	TGTGCCAGCAGGTTCAGAGGGGGCCTGAGGCCCCAGCATTTT
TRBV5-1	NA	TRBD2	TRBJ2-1	CASSLGLAGVNEQFF	TGCGCCAGCAGCCTTGGACTAGCGGGAGTTAATGAGCAGTTCTTC
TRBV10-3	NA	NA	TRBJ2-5	CAISPSRETQYF	TGTGCCATCAGTCCTAGCAGGGAGACCCAGTACTTC
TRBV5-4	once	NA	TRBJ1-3	CASSLGARDGNTIYF	TGTGCCAGCAGCTTGGGGGCGAGGGATGGAAACACCATATATTTT
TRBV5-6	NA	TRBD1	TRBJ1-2	CASSLGQGAATF	TGTGCCAGCAGCTTGGGACAGGGGGCTGCCACCTTC
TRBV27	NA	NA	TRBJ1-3	CARWERIGNTIYF	TGTGCCAGATGGGAACGAATAGGAAACACCATATATTTT